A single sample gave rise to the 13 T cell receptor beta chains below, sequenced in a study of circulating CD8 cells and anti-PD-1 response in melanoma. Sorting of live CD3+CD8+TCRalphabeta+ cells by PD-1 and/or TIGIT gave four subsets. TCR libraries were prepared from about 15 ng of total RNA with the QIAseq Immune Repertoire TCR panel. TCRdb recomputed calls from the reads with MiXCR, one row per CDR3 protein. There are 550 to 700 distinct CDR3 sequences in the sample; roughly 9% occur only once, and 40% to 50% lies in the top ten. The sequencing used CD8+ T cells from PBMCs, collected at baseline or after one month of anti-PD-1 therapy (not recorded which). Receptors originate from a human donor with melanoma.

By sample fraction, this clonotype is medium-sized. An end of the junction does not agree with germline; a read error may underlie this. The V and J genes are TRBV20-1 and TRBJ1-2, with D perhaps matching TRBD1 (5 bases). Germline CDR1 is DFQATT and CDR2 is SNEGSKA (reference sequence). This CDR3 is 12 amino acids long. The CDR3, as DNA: TGCAGTGCTAGAGAGCGGCAGGGAAAGGACCCGTTC. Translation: CSARERQGKDPF.

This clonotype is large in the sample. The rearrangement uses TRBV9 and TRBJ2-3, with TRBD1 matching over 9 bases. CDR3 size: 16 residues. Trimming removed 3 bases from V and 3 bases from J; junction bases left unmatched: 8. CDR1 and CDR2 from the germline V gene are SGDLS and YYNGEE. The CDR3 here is CASSGLGDRGTDTQYF. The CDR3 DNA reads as TGTGCCAGCAGCGGCCTAGGAGACAGGGGGACAGATACGCAGTATTTT.

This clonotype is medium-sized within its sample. The CDR3: CASSPTRTGPTYEQYF. Here the CDR3 DNA reads TGTGCCAGCAGTCCTACCCGGACAGGGCCTACGTACGAGCAGTACTTC. The chain couples TRBV28 to TRBJ2-7, with 8 bases that match TRBD1. The CDR3 sequence is 16 residues long. Germline CDR1 and CDR2: MDHEN and SYDVKM. The ends lost 5 bases at V and 4 bases at J; junction bases unmatched: 13.

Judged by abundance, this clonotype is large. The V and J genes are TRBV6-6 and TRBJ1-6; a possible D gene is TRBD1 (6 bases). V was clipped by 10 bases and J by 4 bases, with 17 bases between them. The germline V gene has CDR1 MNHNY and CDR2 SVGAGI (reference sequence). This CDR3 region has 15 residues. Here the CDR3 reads CATDLSGQYNSPLHF. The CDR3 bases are TGTGCCACCGACCTCTCCGGACAGTATAATTCACCCCTCCACTTT.

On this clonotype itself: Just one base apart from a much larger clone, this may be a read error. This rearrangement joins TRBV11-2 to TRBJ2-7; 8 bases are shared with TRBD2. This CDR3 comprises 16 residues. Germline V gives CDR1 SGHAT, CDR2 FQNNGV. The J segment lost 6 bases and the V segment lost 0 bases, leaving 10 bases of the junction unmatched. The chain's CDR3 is CASSLDRRLAFCEQYF. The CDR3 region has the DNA TGTGCCAGCAGCTTAGATCGAAGACTAGCGTTCTGCGAGCAGTACTTC.

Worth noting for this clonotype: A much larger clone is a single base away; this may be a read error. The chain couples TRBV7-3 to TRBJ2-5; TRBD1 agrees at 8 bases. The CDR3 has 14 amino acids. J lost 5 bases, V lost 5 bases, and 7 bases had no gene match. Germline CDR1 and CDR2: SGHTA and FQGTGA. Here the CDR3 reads CASSHGQGGETQYF. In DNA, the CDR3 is TGTGCCAGCAGCCACGGACAGGGCGGGGAGACCCAGTACTTC.

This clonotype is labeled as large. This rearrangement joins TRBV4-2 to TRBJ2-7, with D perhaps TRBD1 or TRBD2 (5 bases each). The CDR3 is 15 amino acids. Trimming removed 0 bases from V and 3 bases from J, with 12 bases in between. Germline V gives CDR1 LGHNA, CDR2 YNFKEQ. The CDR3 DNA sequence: TGTGCCAGCAGCCAAGATGGGGGTGACGGCTACGAGCAGTACTTC. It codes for CASSQDGGDGYEQYF.

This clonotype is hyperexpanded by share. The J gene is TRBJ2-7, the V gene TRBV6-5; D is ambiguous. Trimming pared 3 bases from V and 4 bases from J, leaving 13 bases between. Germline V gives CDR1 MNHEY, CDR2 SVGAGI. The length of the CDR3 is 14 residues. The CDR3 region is CASSYGRKPYEQYF. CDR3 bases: TGTGCCAGCAGTTATGGCAGGAAACCTTACGAGCAGTACTTC.

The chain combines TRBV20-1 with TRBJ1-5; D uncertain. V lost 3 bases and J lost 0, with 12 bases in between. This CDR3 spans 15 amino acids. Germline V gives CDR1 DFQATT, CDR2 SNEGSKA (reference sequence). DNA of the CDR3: TGCAGTGCTAGCAGTGGGGTACGTAGCAATCAGCCCCAGCATTTT. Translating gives CSASSGVRSNQPQHF.

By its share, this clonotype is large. DNA of the CDR3: TGTGCCAGCAGCCCGACAGGGAACTATGGCTACACCTTC. Encoded protein: CASSPTGNYGYTF. The chain has TRBV7-9 and TRBJ1-2, with 7 bases that match TRBD1. The CDR3 spans 13 residues. The V segment lost 5 bases and the J segment 2 bases; nucleotides outside the gene matches: 2. From germline, CDR1 is SEHNR and CDR2 FQNEAQ (reference sequence).

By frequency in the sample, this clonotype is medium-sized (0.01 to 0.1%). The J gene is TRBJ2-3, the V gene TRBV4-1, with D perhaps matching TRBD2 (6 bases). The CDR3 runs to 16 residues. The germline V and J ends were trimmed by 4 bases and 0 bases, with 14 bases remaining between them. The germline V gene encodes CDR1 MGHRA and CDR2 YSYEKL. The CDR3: CASSPVAGTSTDTQYF. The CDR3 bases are TGCGCCAGCAGCCCGGTGGCGGGGACTAGCACAGATACGCAGTATTTT.

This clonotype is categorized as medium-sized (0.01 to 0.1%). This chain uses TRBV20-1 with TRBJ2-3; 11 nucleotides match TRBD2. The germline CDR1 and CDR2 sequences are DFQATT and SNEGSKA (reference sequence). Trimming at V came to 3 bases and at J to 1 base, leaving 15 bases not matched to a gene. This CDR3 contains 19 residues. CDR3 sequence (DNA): TGCAGTGCTAGCGGGTTACTAGCGGGGGCCCCCGCTGGCACAGATACGCAGTATTTT. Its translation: CSASGLLAGAPAGTDTQYF.

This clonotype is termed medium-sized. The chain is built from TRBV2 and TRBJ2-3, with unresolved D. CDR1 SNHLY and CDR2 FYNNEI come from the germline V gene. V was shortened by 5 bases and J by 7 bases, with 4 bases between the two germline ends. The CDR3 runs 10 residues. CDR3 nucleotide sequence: TGTGCCAGCAGTTGGAATACGCAGTATTTT. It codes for CASSWNTQYF.